The 22 T cell receptor beta chains in this list originate from one sample, sequenced in a study of T cell changes during pregnancy in multiple sclerosis. Some clones are missing from TCRdb's copy, which holds only in-frame ones; the method was immunoSEQ multiplex PCR. The table records 35,000 to 45,000 clones, 85% to 90% of them present only once. Sequences were derived from CD4+ T cells from peripheral blood mononuclear cells, sampled in the first trimester of pregnancy. These TCRs come from a female donor with multiple sclerosis, enrolled in a pregnancy study.

V gene TRBV7-3 combines with J gene TRBJ2-3; D is unclear. Per the germline V gene, CDR1 is SGHTA and CDR2 is FQGTGA. Trimming shortened V by 1 base and J by 0 bases, and 8 bases separated the two germline ends. The CDR3 is made up of 15 amino acids. CDR3 bases: TGTGCCAGCAGCTTAAGCGGAGTTAGCACAGATACGCAGTATTTT. Translated, it gives CASSLSGVSTDTQYF.

The chain carries TRBV27 and TRBJ2-2; 9 bases map to TRBD2. Germline V gene data show CDR1 as MNHEY and CDR2 as SMNVEV (reference sequence). This CDR3 spans 15 amino acids. V dropped 5 bases and J dropped 4; count of bases not matched to a gene: 5. The CDR3 spells CASSVAGVVTGELFF. CDR3 sequence (DNA): TGTGCCAGCAGTGTAGCGGGAGTGGTCACCGGGGAGCTGTTTTTT.

The chain combines TRBV11-2 with TRBJ2-3; 8 positions agree with TRBD2. After removal of 1 base from V and 5 bases from J, the junction contained 8 bases not matched to a gene. This CDR3 is built from 16 residues. CDR1 SGHAT and CDR2 FQNNGV come from the germline V gene. The CDR3 loop is CASSLVGRGTQDTQYF. The CDR3 bases are TGTGCCAGCAGCTTAGTCGGGAGGGGGACACAAGATACGCAGTATTTT.

The chain joins TRBV9 to TRBJ1-2; 8 bases align to TRBD1. The CDR3 spans 14 residues. In germline, CDR1 is SGDLS, CDR2 YYNGEE. The trim removed 3 bases at V and 4 bases at J, leaving 5 bases unmatched. The CDR3 nucleotides read TGTGCCAGCAGCGCTGGGGACAGGCCCTATGGCTACACCTTC. Protein sequence: CASSAGDRPYGYTF.

This rearrangement joins TRBV9 to TRBJ1-1; D might be TRBD1 (6 bases). The CDR3 sequence is 14 residues long. The V gene's germline CDR1 is SGDLS and CDR2 YYNGEE. Between the trimmed V and J ends, which lost 3 bases and 1 base, there was a span of 10 bases. The DNA of the CDR3 is TGTGCCAGCAGCGCCGTGACAGGGAACACTGAAGCTTTCTTT. This gives the protein CASSAVTGNTEAFF.

This chain connects TRBV5-4 to TRBJ1-1, with 11 nucleotides matching TRBD1. The CDR3 spans 15 residues. In germline, CDR1 is SGHNT, CDR2 YYREEE (reference sequence). The V and J ends lost 4 bases and 6 bases, in that order; junction bases with no gene match: 8. The CDR3 DNA is TGTGCCAGCAGCCCGGGACAGGGGGGTCTCGCTGAAGCTTTCTTT. Translation gives CASSPGQGGLAEAFF.

The chain carries TRBV25-1 and TRBJ2-1; 10 bases are shared with TRBD1. CDR3 length: 16 residues. The ends lost 3 bases at V and 7 bases at J; junction bases unmatched: 9. Germline CDR1 is MGHDK and CDR2 is SYGVNS. The DNA of the CDR3 is TGTGCCAGCAGTGATATCGGACAGGGGGTCGGTAATGAGCAGTTCTTC. Protein: CASSDIGQGVGNEQFF. Looking up the rest from reference TRBV25-1 and TRBJ2-1 gives the full variable domain: EADIYQTPRYLVIGTGKKITLECSQTMGHDKMYWYQQDPGMELHLIHYSYGVNSTEKGDLSSESTVSRIRTEHFPLTLESARPSHTSQYLCASSDIGQGVGNEQFFGPGTRLTVL.

The table lists this clone with a count of one. The chain recombines TRBV11-2 with TRBJ2-2, with 10 bases fitting TRBD2. The CDR3 consists of 17 residues. The germline CDR1 and CDR2 sequences are SGHAT and FQNNGV. With 4 bases clipped from V and 5 bases from J, the junction kept 10 bases outside the gene matches. CDR3 bases: TGTGCCAGCAGCTCCGGGCATCTAGCGGGAGATACCGGGGAGCTGTTTTTT. Translation: CASSSGHLAGDTGELFF. Full variable domain (rest looked up from reference TRBV11-2 and TRBJ2-2): EAGVAQSPRYKIIEKRQSVAFWCNPISGHATLYWYQQILGQGPKLLIQFQNNGVVDDSQLPKDRFSAERLKGVDSTLKIQPAKLEDSAVYLCASSSGHLAGDTGELFFGEGSRLTVL.

The chain recombines TRBV7-9 with TRBJ2-7, with a tentative D call TRBD2 (6 bases). Germline V lookup: CDR1 SEHNR, CDR2 FQNEAQ (reference sequence). Trimming removed 8 bases from V and 3 bases from J, with 8 bases in between. This CDR3 spans 11 amino acids. The CDR3 spells CASGRSYEQYF. The CDR3 DNA reads TGTGCCAGCGGGAGGAGCTACGAGCAGTACTTC.

The chain employs TRBV6-4 and TRBJ2-7; D perhaps matches TRBD2 (6 bases). This CDR3 spans 18 amino acids. CDR1 is MRHNA, CDR2 SNTAGT, per germline. Trimming left V 0 bases short and J 0 bases short, with 18 bases between. The CDR3 loop is CASSDSRAPGGGSYEQYF. The CDR3 DNA sequence: TGTGCCAGCAGTGACTCGAGGGCCCCCGGGGGTGGCTCCTACGAGCAGTACTTC.

The genes are TRBV11-3 and TRBJ2-5, with D maybe TRBD2 (5 bases). Germline V gene lookup returns CDR1 SGHNT and CDR2 YENEEA. This CDR3 is 14 amino acids long. The V end was cut by 5 bases, the J end by 5 bases, with 15 bases between. The CDR3 region is CASSPAPSSETQYF. The CDR3 bases are TGTGCCAGCAGCCCCGCCCCTAGCAGCGAGACCCAGTACTTC.

This chain links TRBV9 with TRBJ1-3, with D possibly being TRBD1 (5 bases). With 0 bases removed from V and 2 bases from J, the gap between germline ends came to 12 bases. This CDR3 comprises 16 residues. Germline-derived CDR1 and CDR2 are SGDLS and YYNGEE. In DNA, the CDR3 is TGTGCCAGCAGCGTAGAAATCCGGGGGGCTGGAAACACCATATATTTT. It encodes CASSVEIRGAGNTIYF.

The V and J genes are TRBV5-1 and TRBJ2-1, with D perhaps matching TRBD2 (6 bases). V lost 0 bases, J lost 8 bases, and 6 bases lay in between. CDR3 length: 12 amino acids. Germline V gene data show CDR1 as SGHRS and CDR2 as YFSETQ. CDR3 region: CASSLGGDEQFF. As DNA, the CDR3 is TGCGCCAGCAGCTTGGGGGGGGATGAGCAGTTCTTC. Looking up the rest from reference TRBV5-1 and TRBJ2-1 gives the full variable domain: KAGVTQTPRYLIKTRGQQVTLSCSPISGHRSVSWYQQTPGQGLQFLFEYFSETQRNKGNFPGRFSGRQFSNSRSEMNVSTLELGDSALYLCASSLGGDEQFFGPGTRLTVL.

This sequence joins TRBV14 and TRBJ2-7, with a weak D call TRBD1 (5 bases). This CDR3 is built from 15 residues. V gave up 4 bases and J gave up 2 bases, with 15 bases separating them. From germline, CDR1 is SGHDN and CDR2 FVKESK. The chain's CDR3 is CASSPRRAVAYEQYF. CDR3 bases: TGTGCCAGCAGCCCACGCAGGGCCGTTGCCTACGAGCAGTACTTC.

The rearrangement joins TRBV19 to TRBJ2-3; 12 positions agree with TRBD1. The germline V gene has CDR1 LNHDA and CDR2 SQIVND (reference sequence). The CDR3 spans 14 residues. The V gene end was trimmed by 6 bases and the J gene end by 6 bases; junction bases not matched to a gene: 4. For the CDR3, the DNA is TGTGCCAGTAGAGGGACAGGGGGCATGGATACGCAGTATTTT. Translating it yields CASRGTGGMDTQYF.

The V call is TRBV29-1, the J call TRBJ2-7; 8 nucleotides agree with TRBD2. Trimming removed 5 bases from V and 6 bases from J; junction bases left unmatched: 12. The CDR3 totals 14 residues. Germline values: CDR1 SQVTM, CDR2 ANQGSEA. The CDR3 is CSVTRGLGRTEQYF. The CDR3 DNA reads TGCAGCGTTACCCGGGGACTAGGACGCACCGAGCAGTACTTC.

This rearrangement joins TRBV27 to TRBJ2-5; D ambiguous. The CDR3 is 13 amino acids. V gave up 3 bases and J gave up 3 bases, with 8 bases separating them. CDR1 and CDR2 (germline): MNHEY, SMNVEV (reference sequence). The CDR3 region is CASSFGAKETQYF. The CDR3 nucleotides are TGTGCCAGCAGTTTTGGAGCCAAAGAGACCCAGTACTTC.

The V gene is TRBV9, the J gene TRBJ2-3; the match to TRBD2 covers 13 bases. This CDR3 comprises 17 residues. In germline, CDR1 is SGDLS, CDR2 YYNGEE. V was pared by 4 bases and J by 4 bases, with 9 bases of the junction left unmatched. The CDR3 sequence is CASSLNGLAGVADTQYF. DNA for the CDR3: TGTGCCAGCAGCCTCAATGGACTAGCGGGAGTGGCAGATACGCAGTATTTT.

This chain joins TRBV19 and TRBJ2-1; TRBD2 agrees at 8 bases. The CDR3 loop spans 15 amino acids. The trim removed 5 bases at V and 11 bases at J, leaving 14 bases unmatched. Per the germline V gene, CDR1 is LNHDA and CDR2 is SQIVND (reference sequence). CDR3 in amino acids: CASSPKGFLAGQQFF. The DNA of the CDR3 is TGTGCCAGTAGTCCCAAGGGTTTTCTAGCGGGCCAGCAGTTCTTC.

The chain is built from TRBV4-1 and TRBJ2-5; D not certain. The CDR3 covers 11 residues. Deletions cut 0 bases from V and 7 bases from J, with 3 bases between. Germline V CDR1 and CDR2: MGHRA, YSYEKL. CDR3 coding DNA: TGCGCCAGCAGCCAAGAGGCGACCCAGTACTTC. Protein sequence: CASSQEATQYF.

This chain joins TRBV7-9 and TRBJ2-2, with TRBD2 identical over 8 bases. The CDR3 totals 16 residues. V shed 3 bases and J 6 bases; nucleotides not matched to a gene: 9. Germline V gene sequence: CDR1 SEHNR, CDR2 FQNEAQ (reference sequence). The chain's CDR3 is CASSFEAGVSAGELFF. The CDR3 DNA follows: TGTGCCAGCAGCTTCGAAGCGGGAGTGTCAGCCGGGGAGCTGTTTTTT.

The chain uses TRBV7-2 and TRBJ2-7; D gene uncertain. Germline V gives CDR1 SGHTA, CDR2 FQGNSA. The CDR3 runs to 14 residues. The ends were cut back, 2 bases at V and 0 bases at J, with 8 bases in the middle. CDR3 protein: CASSLQVGSYEQYF. The CDR3 DNA reads as TGTGCCAGCAGCTTACAGGTCGGCTCCTACGAGCAGTACTTC.